The 23 T cell receptor beta chains in this list originate from one sample, sequenced in a study of cytomegalovirus exposure and HLA in healthy donors. PCR was performed using 60 Vbeta and 13 Jbeta primers. Sequencing used immunoSEQ multiplex PCR; TCRdb keeps in-frame clones, though not all of them. This sample's clone table lists 70,000 or so clones. Sequencing used PBMCs. Receptors originate from a man aged 40-49 years in good health and CMV-seronegative.

V is TRBV4-3 and J is TRBJ2-6; D call uncertain. V was pared by 3 bases and J by 2 bases, with 8 bases between. The CDR3 is 15 amino acids. CDR1 is LGHNA, CDR2 YSLEER, per germline. Here the CDR3 reads CASSHVQTGANVLTF. The CDR3 DNA follows: TGCGCCAGCAGCCACGTACAGACTGGGGCCAACGTCCTGACTTTC.

The genes are TRBV27 and TRBJ2-5, with D possibly matching TRBD1 (5 bases). Deletions cut 6 bases from V and 0 bases from J, with 11 bases between. CDR3 length: 14 amino acids. From germline, CDR1 is MNHEY and CDR2 SMNVEV (reference sequence). CDR3 coding DNA: TGTGCCAGCAGCCCTCGACAGTACCAAGAGACCCAGTACTTC. Translating gives CASSPRQYQETQYF.

The chain has TRBV10-2 and TRBJ1-5; D is ambiguous. Germline V lookup: CDR1 WSHSY, CDR2 SAAADI. The CDR3 extends over 14 amino acids. V was trimmed by 0 bases and J by 7 bases, leaving 10 bases between them. The CDR3 here is CASSESGGGQPQHF. CDR3 nucleotides: TGCGCCAGCAGTGAGTCAGGAGGAGGACAGCCCCAGCATTTT.

The V and J genes are TRBV6-5 and TRBJ1-5; 7 bases map to TRBD1. CDR1 is MNHEY, CDR2 SVGAGI, per germline. V shed 6 bases, J shed 0 bases, and the junction held 5 bases outside the gene matches. This CDR3 spans 15 amino acids. CDR3 in DNA: TGTGCCAGCAGAGAGGGACAGATTAGCAATCAGCCCCAGCATTTT. Its protein is CASREGQISNQPQHF.

The chain uses TRBV19 and TRBJ2-3; 7 bases fit TRBD2. The J segment lost 0 bases and the V segment lost 6 bases, leaving 9 bases of the junction unmatched. CDR3 size: 16 residues. Germline CDR1 is LNHDA and CDR2 is SQIVND (reference sequence). CDR3 sequence (DNA): TGTGCCAGTAGCTTCGGGCGGGGGACTAGCACAGATACGCAGTATTTT. This encodes CASSFGRGTSTDTQYF.

The chain combines TRBV5-3 with TRBJ1-5; unclear D gene. TRBV5-3 has ORF status, its function being uncertain. The CDR3 is 14 amino acids. V shed 10 bases and J shed 6 bases, with 20 bases lying between them. In nucleotides, the CDR3 is TGTGCCCCCCTCATCCCGGTGCCAACTCAGCCCCAGCATTTT. It yields the protein CAPLIPVPTQPQHF.

The chain combines TRBV4-3 with TRBJ1-2, with 11 bases lining up with TRBD1. After removal of 0 bases from V and 3 bases from J, the junction contained 9 bases not matched to a gene. The CDR3 covers 18 residues. Germline V gives CDR1 LGHNA, CDR2 YSLEER. The CDR3 reads CASSQDVPRTGGDYGYTF. In nucleotides, the CDR3 is TGCGCCAGCAGCCAAGATGTCCCTCGGACAGGGGGCGACTATGGCTACACCTTC.

This chain connects TRBV11-2 to TRBJ2-2; 8 nucleotides align to TRBD2. Germline values: CDR1 SGHAT, CDR2 FQNNGV. This CDR3 region has 16 residues. Germline trimming cut 2 bases from V and 6 bases from J; bases unmatched to any gene: 8. CDR3 DNA sequence: TGTGCCAGCAGCTTAACCGGGACTAGAAACTCCGGGGAGCTGTTTTTT. Translating gives CASSLTGTRNSGELFF.

The genes are TRBV20-1 and TRBJ2-7; D remains ambiguous. Germline lookup yields CDR1 DFQATT and CDR2 SNEGSKA (reference sequence). CDR3 length: 11 amino acids. Trimming pared 3 bases from V and 2 bases from J, leaving 5 bases between. CDR3 bases: TGCAGTGCTAGCAGAACCTACGAGCAGTACTTC. This encodes CSASRTYEQYF.

The J gene is TRBJ2-7, the V gene TRBV6-5; D gene ambiguous. The CDR3 extends over 12 amino acids. From germline, CDR1 is MNHEY and CDR2 SVGAGI. Trimming removed 2 bases at V and 4 bases at J, with 6 bases between. The CDR3: CASSYNRYEQYF. CDR3 DNA sequence: TGTGCCAGCAGTTACAACCGGTACGAGCAGTACTTC.

The J gene is TRBJ1-2, the V gene TRBV19, with 12 bases fitting TRBD1. Germline V CDR1 and CDR2: LNHDA, SQIVND (reference sequence). CDR3 length: 16 residues. The V segment lost 4 bases and the J segment 8 bases; nucleotides outside the gene matches: 11. CDR3 in DNA: TGTGCCAGTAGTAGGGGACAGGGGGCGGATTTTTTGGGCTACACCTTC. Its translation: CASSRGQGADFLGYTF.

The rearrangement joins TRBV7-2 to TRBJ2-5; weak D call: TRBD1 (6 bases). Germline V gene data show CDR1 as SGHTA and CDR2 as FQGNSA. The CDR3 extends over 14 amino acids. The V gene lost 5 bases and the J gene lost 4 bases, with 14 bases spanning the gap. This chain's CDR3 is CASSPDRRRETQYF. CDR3 bases: TGTGCCAGCAGCCCGGACAGACGCAGAGAGACCCAGTACTTC.

The chain is built from TRBV5-4 and TRBJ2-1; D uncertain. Germline assignment: CDR1 SGHNT and CDR2 YYREEE (reference sequence). V shed 3 bases and J shed 0 bases, with 13 bases lying between them. This CDR3 contains 16 residues. CDR3 sequence reads: CASSSVLTSSYNEQFF. In DNA form, the CDR3 reads TGTGCCAGCAGCTCCGTCCTGACAAGCTCCTACAATGAGCAGTTCTTC.

J is TRBJ1-5 and V is TRBV2; 9 bases fit TRBD1. V gave up 6 bases and J gave up 2 bases; unmatched junction bases: 11. Germline CDR1 and CDR2: SNHLY and FYNNEI. There are 17 residues in the CDR3. This CDR3 reads CASRSPGTGRGNQPQHF. CDR3 bases: TGTGCCAGCAGGAGTCCCGGGACAGGGAGGGGCAATCAGCCCCAGCATTTT.

To note about this clone: A read error may produce the germline difference seen at one junction end. V is TRBV5-5 and J is TRBJ2-2; maybe TRBD2 (6 bases). Looked up from germline, CDR1 is SGHKS and CDR2 is YYEKEE (reference sequence). There are 16 residues in the CDR3. The CDR3 region has the DNA TGTGCCGGCAGCTGGAGGGGCAGCGTGAACACCGGGGAGCTGTTTTTT. Amino acid sequence: CAGSWRGSVNTGELFF.

The CDR3 reads CAWSMNRGRAEKLFF. As DNA, the CDR3 is TGTGCCTGGAGTATGAACAGGGGGCGCGCTGAAAAACTGTTTTTT. The chain recombines TRBV30 with TRBJ1-4, with 9 bases matching TRBD1. From germline, CDR1 is GTSNPN and CDR2 SVGIG (reference sequence). Trimming removed 2 bases from V and 7 bases from J; junction bases left unmatched: 8. The CDR3 loop spans 15 amino acids.

This chain connects TRBV27 to TRBJ2-1; D possibly corresponds to TRBD2 (5 bases). V lost 5 bases and J lost 1, with 12 bases in between. CDR3 length equals 15 residues. Germline V gene sequence: CDR1 MNHEY, CDR2 SMNVEV (reference sequence). CDR3 sequence reads: CASSPRVTSYNEQFF. CDR3 nucleotide sequence: TGTGCCAGCAGTCCGAGGGTTACTTCCTACAATGAGCAGTTCTTC.

This chain uses TRBV25-1 with TRBJ2-1; D possibly corresponds to TRBD2 (6 bases). V lost 3 bases and J 0 bases, leaving 12 bases between the germline ends. This CDR3 contains 16 residues. The germline V gene has CDR1 MGHDK and CDR2 SYGVNS. CDR3 sequence: CASSDPGASSYNEQFF. The CDR3 coding sequence is TGTGCCAGCAGTGATCCGGGAGCGAGCTCCTACAATGAGCAGTTCTTC. The variable domain in full, with the rest retrieved from reference TRBV25-1 and TRBJ2-1, is EADIYQTPRYLVIGTGKKITLECSQTMGHDKMYWYQQDPGMELHLIHYSYGVNSTEKGDLSSESTVSRIRTEHFPLTLESARPSHTSQYLCASSDPGASSYNEQFFGPGTRLTVL.

The chain couples TRBV18 to TRBJ1-5, with D perhaps matching TRBD1 (6 bases). Germline V gives CDR1 KGHSH, CDR2 LQKENI. CDR3 length equals 14 residues. V shed 2 bases and J shed 4 bases, with 9 bases lying between them. In DNA, the CDR3 is TGTGCCAGCTCACCAGCAGGGGTTAATCAGCCCCAGCATTTT. Translated: CASSPAGVNQPQHF. Filled out from reference TRBV18 and TRBJ1-5, the complete variable domain reads NAGVMQNPRHLVRRRGQEARLRCSPMKGHSHVYWYRQLPEEGLKFMVYLQKENIIDESGMPKERFSAEFPKEGPSILRIQQVVRGDSAAYFCASSPAGVNQPQHFGDGTRLSIL.

The V gene is TRBV6-1, the J gene TRBJ1-1, with D possibly being TRBD1 (6 bases). Trimming left V 4 bases short and J 5 bases short, with 11 bases between. Germline CDR1 and CDR2: MNHNS and SASEGT. This CDR3 has 13 residues. The CDR3: CASSVYRDTEAFF. In nucleotides, the CDR3 is TGTGCCAGCAGTGTTTACAGGGATACTGAAGCTTTCTTT.

The chain carries TRBV30 and TRBJ1-4, with 8 bases aligning to TRBD1. CDR1 and CDR2 (germline): GTSNPN, SVGIG (reference sequence). The length of the CDR3 is 15 residues. The J segment lost 6 bases and the V segment lost 2 bases, leaving 8 bases of the junction unmatched. The CDR3 DNA follows: TGTGCCTGGAGTCCTGGGGGACAGGCGGATGAAAAACTGTTTTTT. As protein: CAWSPGGQADEKLFF.

This chain connects TRBV6-5 to TRBJ1-4, with 11 bases aligning to TRBD1. J gave up 6 bases and V 4 bases, and 7 bases lay outside the gene matches. The CDR3 runs 16 residues. Germline CDR1 MNHEY, CDR2 SVGAGI. The CDR3 protein is CASSFRGGQGDEKLFF. The CDR3 coding sequence is TGTGCCAGCAGTTTCCGGGGGGGACAGGGGGATGAAAAACTGTTTTTT.

The chain links TRBV10-3 to TRBJ2-2; TRBD2 is a possible D gene (6 bases). Germline lookup yields CDR1 ENHRY and CDR2 SYGVKD. V was clipped by 10 bases and J by 3 bases, with 15 bases between them. The CDR3 contains 14 residues. The DNA of the CDR3 is TGTGCCACGGGGACTCCCCGGGACACCGGGGAGCTGTTTTTT. Its protein product is CATGTPRDTGELFF.